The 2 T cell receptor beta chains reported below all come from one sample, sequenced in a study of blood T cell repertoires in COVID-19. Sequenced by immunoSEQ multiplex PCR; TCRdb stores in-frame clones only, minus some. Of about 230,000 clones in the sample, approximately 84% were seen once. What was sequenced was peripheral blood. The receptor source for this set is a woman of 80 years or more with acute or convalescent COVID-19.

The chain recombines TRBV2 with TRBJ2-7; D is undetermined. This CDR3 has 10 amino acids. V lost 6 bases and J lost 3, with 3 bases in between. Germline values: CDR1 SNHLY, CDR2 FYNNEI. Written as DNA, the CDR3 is TGTGCCAGCAGGAGCTACGAGCAGTACTTC. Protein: CASRSYEQYF.

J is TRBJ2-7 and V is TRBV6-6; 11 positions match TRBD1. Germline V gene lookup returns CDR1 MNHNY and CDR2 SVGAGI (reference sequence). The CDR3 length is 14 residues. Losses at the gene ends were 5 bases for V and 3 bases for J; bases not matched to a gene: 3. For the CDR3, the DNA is TGTGCCAGCAGTCTGGGACAGGGGGTCTACGAGCAGTACTTC. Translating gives CASSLGQGVYEQYF.